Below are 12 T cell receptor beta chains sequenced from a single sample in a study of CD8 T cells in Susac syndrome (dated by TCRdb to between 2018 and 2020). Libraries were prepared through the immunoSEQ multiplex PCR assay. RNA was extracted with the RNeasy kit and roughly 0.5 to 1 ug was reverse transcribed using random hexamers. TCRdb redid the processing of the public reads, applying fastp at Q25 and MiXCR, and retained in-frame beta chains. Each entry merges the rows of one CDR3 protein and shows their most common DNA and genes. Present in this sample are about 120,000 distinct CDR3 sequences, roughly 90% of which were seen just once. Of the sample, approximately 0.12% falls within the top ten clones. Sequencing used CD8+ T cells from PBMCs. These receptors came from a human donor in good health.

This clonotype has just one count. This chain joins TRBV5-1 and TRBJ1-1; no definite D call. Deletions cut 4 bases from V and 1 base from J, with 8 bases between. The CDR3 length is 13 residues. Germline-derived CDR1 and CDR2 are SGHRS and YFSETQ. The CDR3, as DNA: TGCGCCAGCAGCCTCCAGAGGAACACTGAAGCTTTCTTT. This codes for CASSLQRNTEAFF.

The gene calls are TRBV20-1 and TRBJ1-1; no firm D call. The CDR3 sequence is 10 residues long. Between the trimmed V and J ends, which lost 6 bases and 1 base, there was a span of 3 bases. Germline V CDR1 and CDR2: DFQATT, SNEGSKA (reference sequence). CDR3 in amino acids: CSAGNTEAFF. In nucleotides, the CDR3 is TGCAGTGCCGGGAACACTGAAGCTTTCTTT.

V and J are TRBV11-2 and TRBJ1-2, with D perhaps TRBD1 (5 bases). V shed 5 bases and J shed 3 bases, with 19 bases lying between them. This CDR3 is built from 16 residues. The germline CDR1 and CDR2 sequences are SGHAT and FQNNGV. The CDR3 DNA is TGTGCCAGCAGCCCAATCCGTTTCCCGGGGGACTATGGCTACACCTTC. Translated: CASSPIRFPGDYGYTF.

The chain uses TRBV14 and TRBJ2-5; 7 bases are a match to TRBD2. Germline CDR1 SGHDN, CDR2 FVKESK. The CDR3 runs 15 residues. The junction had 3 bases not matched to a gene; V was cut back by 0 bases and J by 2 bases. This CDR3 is CASSQEWGGQETQYF. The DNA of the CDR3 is TGTGCCAGCAGCCAAGAGTGGGGGGGACAAGAGACCCAGTACTTC.

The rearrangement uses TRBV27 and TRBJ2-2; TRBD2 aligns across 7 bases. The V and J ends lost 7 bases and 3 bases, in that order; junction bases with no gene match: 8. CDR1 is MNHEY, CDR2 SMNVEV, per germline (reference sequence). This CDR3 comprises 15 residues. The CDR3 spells CASTRGGPDTGELFF. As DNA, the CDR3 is TGTGCCAGCACGCGGGGAGGGCCAGACACCGGGGAGCTGTTTTTT.

CDR3 region: CASSPVGDGQFF. The CDR3 region has the DNA TGTGCCAGCAGCCCAGTCGGGGATGGGCAGTTCTTC. The chain combines TRBV9 with TRBJ2-1; tentatively, D is TRBD2 (5 bases). The V end was cut by 4 bases, the J end by 12 bases, with 14 bases between. Germline values: CDR1 SGDLS, CDR2 YYNGEE. The CDR3 has 12 residues. The full variable domain, with the rest looked up from reference TRBV9 and TRBJ2-1, is DSGVTQTPKHLITATGQRVTLRCSPRSGDLSVYWYQQSLDQGLQFLIQYYNGEERAKGNILERFSAQQFPDLHSELNLSSLELGDSALYFCASSPVGDGQFFGPGTRLTVL.

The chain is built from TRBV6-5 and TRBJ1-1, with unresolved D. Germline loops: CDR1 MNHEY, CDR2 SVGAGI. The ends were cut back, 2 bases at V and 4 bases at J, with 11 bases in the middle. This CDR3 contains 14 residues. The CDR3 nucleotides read TGTGCCAGCAGTTACGATCTCCCGGGCACTGAAGCTTTCTTT. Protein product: CASSYDLPGTEAFF.

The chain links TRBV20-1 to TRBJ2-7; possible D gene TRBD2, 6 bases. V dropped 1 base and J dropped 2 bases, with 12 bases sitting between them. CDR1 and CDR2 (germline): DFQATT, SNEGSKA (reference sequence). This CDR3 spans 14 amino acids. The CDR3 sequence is CSARVTAGTYEQYF. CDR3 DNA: TGCAGTGCTAGAGTAACGGCGGGGACCTACGAGCAGTACTTC.

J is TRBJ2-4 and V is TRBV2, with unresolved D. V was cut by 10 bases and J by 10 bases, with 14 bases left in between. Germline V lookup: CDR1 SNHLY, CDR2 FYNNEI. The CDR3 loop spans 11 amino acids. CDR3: CAIEDGYIQYF. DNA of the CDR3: TGTGCCATCGAAGATGGGTATATTCAGTACTTC.

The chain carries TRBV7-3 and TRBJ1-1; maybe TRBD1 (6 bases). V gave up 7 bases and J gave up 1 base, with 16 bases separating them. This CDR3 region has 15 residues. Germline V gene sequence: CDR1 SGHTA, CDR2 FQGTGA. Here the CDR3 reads CASTINRVKNTEAFF. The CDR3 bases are TGTGCCAGCACTATAAACAGGGTAAAGAACACTGAAGCTTTCTTT.

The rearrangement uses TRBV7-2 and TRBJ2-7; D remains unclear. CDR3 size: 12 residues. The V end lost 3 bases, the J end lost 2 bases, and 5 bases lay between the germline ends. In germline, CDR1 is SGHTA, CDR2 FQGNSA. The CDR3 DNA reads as TGTGCCAGCAGCTTTACGGCCTACGAGCAGTACTTC. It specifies CASSFTAYEQYF.

The CDR3 protein is CASSIIGASYNEQFF. In DNA form, the CDR3 reads TGTGCCAGTAGTATAATTGGGGCCTCCTACAATGAGCAGTTCTTC. The chain couples TRBV19 to TRBJ2-1; maybe TRBD1 (5 bases). Per the germline V gene, CDR1 is LNHDA and CDR2 is SQIVND (reference sequence). The CDR3 runs to 15 residues. Trimming left V 2 bases short and J 0 bases short, with 8 bases between.